This T cell receptor (beta chain) was sequenced for a study of T cell responses to AZD1222 COVID-19 vaccine. General observations from the study: Increased Spike-specific TCR breadth and depth were observed after two AZD1222 doses. Nearly half of spike-specific TCRs reportedly target variant regions that are unmutated in the B.1.351 and B.1.1.7 variants.

About this clone: Antigen unknown.

The data were produced by immunoSEQ multiplex PCR, yet TCRdb's version contains in-frame clones alone and is incomplete. The sample gives over 150,000 clones, roughly 92% of which show up once; less than 1.2% is in the top ten. Sequenced material: peripheral blood, taken 28 days after the second AZD1222 dose. This sequence originates from an adult who received the AZD1222 COVID-19 vaccine.

In DNA form, the CDR3 reads TGTGCCAGCAGCTTAGAGACTAGCGGGGTTTATGAGCAGTTCTTC. Protein product: CASSLETSGVYEQFF. The V and J genes are TRBV7-8 and TRBJ2-1, with 11 positions matching TRBD2. This CDR3 contains 15 residues. Germline values: CDR1 SGHVS, CDR2 FQNEAQ. V shed 1 base and J 8 bases; nucleotides not matched to a gene: 4.